This T cell receptor (beta chain) originates from a study of PD-1 blockade in classical Hodgkin lymphoma. Every patient experienced relapse after autologous stem cell transplantation, and brentuximab vedotin exposure varied. The table came from immunoSEQ multiplex PCR; TCRdb's copy has only in-frame clones and leaves some out. The repertoire holds around 7,000 clones, with about 80% as singletons. This CDR3 spans 13 amino acids. The germline V gene encodes CDR1 SEHNR and CDR2 FQNEAQ (reference sequence). The V and J ends lost 5 bases and 3 bases respectively, with 10 bases between them. The material sequenced was peripheral blood mononuclear cells (PBMCs), taken at baseline. The clonotype was recovered from a human donor with classical Hodgkin lymphoma. V and J are TRBV7-9 and TRBJ1-1; maybe TRBD1 (5 bases). The CDR3 bases are TGTGCCAGCAGCGGGGCAGTCGACACTGAAGCTTTCTTT. This codes for CASSGAVDTEAFF.